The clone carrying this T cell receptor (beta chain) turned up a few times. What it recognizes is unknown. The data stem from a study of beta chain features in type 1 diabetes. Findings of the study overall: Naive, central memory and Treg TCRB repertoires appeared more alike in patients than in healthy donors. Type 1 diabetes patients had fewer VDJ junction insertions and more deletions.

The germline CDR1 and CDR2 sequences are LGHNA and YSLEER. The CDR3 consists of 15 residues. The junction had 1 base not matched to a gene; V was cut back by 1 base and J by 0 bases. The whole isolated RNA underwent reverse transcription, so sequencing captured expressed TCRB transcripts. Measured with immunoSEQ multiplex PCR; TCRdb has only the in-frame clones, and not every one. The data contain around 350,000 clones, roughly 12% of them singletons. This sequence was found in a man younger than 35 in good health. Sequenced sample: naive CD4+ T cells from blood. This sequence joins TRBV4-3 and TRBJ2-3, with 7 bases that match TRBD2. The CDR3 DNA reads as TGCGCCAGCAGCCAAGTGGGGGGGAGCACAGATACGCAGTATTTT. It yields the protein CASSQVGGSTDTQYF.